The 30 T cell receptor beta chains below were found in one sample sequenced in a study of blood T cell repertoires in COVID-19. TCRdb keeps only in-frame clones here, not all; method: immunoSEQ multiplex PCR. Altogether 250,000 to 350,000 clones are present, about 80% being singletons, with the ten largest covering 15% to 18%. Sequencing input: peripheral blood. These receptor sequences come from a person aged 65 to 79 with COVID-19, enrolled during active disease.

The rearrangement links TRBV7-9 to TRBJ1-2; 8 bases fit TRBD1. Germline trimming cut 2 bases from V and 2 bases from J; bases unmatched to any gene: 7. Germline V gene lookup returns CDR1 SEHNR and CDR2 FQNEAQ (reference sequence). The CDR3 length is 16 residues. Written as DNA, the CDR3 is TGTGCCAGCAGCTTACGGACAGGGAGGGAGAACTATGGCTACACCTTC. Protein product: CASSLRTGRENYGYTF.

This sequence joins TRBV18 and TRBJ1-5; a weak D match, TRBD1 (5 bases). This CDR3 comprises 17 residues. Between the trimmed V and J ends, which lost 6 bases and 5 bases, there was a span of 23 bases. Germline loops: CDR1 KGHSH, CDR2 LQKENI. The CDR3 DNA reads TGTGCCAGCTCCCTCCTCCGGGGCCCGGGGAGGGATCAGCCCCAGCATTTT. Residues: CASSLLRGPGRDQPQHF. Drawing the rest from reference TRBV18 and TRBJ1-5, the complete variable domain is NAGVMQNPRHLVRRRGQEARLRCSPMKGHSHVYWYRQLPEEGLKFMVYLQKENIIDESGMPKERFSAEFPKEGPSILRIQQVVRGDSAAYFCASSLLRGPGRDQPQHFGDGTRLSIL.

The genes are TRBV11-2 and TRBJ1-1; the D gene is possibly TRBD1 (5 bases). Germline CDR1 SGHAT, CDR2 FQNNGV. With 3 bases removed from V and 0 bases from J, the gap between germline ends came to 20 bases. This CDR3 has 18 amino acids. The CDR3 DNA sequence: TGTGCCAGCAGCTTGAGGAGCTCTGGGGCCCCACTGAACACTGAAGCTTTCTTT. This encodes CASSLRSSGAPLNTEAFF.

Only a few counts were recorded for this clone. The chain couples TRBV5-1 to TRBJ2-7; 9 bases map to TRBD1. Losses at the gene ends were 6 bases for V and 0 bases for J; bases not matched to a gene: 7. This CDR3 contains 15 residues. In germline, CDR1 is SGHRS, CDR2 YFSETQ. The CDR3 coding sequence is TGCGCCAGCATCCCCGGGGACAGGGACTCCTACGAGCAGTACTTC. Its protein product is CASIPGDRDSYEQYF.

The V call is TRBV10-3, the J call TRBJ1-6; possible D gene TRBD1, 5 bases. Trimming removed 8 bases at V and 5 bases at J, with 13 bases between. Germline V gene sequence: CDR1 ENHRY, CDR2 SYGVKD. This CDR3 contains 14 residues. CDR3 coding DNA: TGTGCCATCTCGGTTGACAGAAATAATTCACCCCTCCACTTT. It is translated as CAISVDRNNSPLHF.

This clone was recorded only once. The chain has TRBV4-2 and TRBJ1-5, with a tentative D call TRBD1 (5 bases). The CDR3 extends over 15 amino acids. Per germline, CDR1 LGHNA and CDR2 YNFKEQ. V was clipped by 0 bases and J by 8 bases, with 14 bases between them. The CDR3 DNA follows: TGTGCCAGCAGCCAAGACCCGCGGGGGGAGGAGCCCCAGCATTTT. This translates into CASSQDPRGEEPQHF.

CDR3 protein: CSASLPPPRGTQETQYF. CDR3 sequence (DNA): TGCAGTGCTAGTTTACCCCCCCCGCGCGGGACGCAAGAGACCCAGTACTTC. J is TRBJ2-5 and V is TRBV20-1, with a possible D match to TRBD2 (6 bases). V was trimmed by 3 bases and J by 2 bases, leaving 22 bases between them. Germline loops: CDR1 DFQATT, CDR2 SNEGSKA (reference sequence). This CDR3 region has 17 residues.

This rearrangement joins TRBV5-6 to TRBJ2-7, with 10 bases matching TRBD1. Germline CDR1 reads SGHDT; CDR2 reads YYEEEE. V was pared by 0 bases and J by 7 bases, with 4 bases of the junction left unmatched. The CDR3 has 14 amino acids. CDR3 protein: CASSLDSGQGEQYF. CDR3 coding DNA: TGTGCCAGCAGCTTGGACTCGGGACAGGGGGAGCAGTACTTC.

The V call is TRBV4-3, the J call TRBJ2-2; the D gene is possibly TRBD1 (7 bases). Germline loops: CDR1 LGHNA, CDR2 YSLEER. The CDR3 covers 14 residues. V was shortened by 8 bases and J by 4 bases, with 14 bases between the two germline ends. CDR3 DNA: TGCGCCAGCCCCCGACAGGGAGGCACCGGGGAGCTGTTTTTT. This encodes CASPRQGGTGELFF.

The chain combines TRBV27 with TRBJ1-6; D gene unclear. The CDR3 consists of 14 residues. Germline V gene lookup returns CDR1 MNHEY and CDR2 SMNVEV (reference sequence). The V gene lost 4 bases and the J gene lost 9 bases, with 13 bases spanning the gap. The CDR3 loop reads CASSYSGVGSPLHF. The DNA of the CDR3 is TGTGCCAGCAGTTACAGCGGCGTGGGTTCACCCCTCCACTTT.

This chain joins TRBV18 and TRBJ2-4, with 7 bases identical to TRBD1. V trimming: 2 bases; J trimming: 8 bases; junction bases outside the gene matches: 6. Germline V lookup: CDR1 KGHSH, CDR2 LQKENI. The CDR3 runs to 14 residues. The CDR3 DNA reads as TGTGCCAGCTCACCATACTGGGACAGACACATTCAGTACTTC. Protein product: CASSPYWDRHIQYF. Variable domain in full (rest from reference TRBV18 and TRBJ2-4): NAGVMQNPRHLVRRRGQEARLRCSPMKGHSHVYWYRQLPEEGLKFMVYLQKENIIDESGMPKERFSAEFPKEGPSILRIQQVVRGDSAAYFCASSPYWDRHIQYFGAGTRLSVL.

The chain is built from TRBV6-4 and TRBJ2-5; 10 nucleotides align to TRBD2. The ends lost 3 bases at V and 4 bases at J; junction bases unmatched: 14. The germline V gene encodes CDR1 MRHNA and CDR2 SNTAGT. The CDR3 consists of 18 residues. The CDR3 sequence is CASSDVIKREGTGETQYF. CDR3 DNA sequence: TGTGCCAGCAGTGATGTGATCAAGCGGGAGGGCACTGGAGAGACCCAGTACTTC.

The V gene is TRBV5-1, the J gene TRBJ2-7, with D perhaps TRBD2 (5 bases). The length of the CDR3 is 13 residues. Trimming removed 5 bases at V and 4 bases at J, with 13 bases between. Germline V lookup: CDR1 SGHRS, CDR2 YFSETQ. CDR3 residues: CASRHPREYEQYF. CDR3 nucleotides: TGCGCCAGCAGACACCCTAGGGAGTACGAGCAGTACTTC.

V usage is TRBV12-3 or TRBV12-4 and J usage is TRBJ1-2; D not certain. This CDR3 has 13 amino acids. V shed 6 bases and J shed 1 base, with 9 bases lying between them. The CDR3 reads CASRRYDNYGYTF. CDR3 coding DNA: TGTGCCAGCAGGCGATACGATAACTATGGCTACACCTTC.

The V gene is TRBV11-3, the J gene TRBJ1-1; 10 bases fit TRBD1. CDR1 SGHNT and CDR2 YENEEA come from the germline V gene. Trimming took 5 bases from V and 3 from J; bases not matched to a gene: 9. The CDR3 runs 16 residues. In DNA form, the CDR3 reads TGTGCCAGCAGCCGTAGACAGGGGGCGGAGGACACTGAAGCTTTCTTT. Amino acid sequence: CASSRRQGAEDTEAFF.

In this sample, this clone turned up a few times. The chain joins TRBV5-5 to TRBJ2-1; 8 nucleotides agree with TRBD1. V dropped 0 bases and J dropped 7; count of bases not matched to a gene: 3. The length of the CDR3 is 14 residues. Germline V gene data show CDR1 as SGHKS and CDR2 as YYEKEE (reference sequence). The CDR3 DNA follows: TGTGCCAGCAGCTTGGTACAGGGGGTTAATGAGCAGTTCTTC. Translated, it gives CASSLVQGVNEQFF.

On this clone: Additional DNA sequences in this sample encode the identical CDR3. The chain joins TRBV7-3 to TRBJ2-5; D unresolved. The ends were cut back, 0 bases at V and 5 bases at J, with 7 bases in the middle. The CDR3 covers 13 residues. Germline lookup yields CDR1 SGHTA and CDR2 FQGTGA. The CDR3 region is CASSLTLSETQYF. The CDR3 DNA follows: TGTGCCAGCAGCTTAACCCTTAGTGAGACCCAGTACTTC.

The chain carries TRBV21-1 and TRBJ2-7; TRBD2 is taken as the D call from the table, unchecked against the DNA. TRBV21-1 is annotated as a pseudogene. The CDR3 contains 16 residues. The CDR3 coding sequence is TGTGCCAGTCCTACTCTCATAGCGGGGGGGCCTTACGAGCAGTACTTC. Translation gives CASPTLIAGGPYEQYF.

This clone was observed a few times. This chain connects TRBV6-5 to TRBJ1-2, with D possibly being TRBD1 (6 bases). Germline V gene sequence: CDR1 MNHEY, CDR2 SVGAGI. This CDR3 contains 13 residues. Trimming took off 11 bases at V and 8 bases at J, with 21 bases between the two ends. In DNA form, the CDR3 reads TGTGCCGCGCGACAGGTTTATTCCGGGGGCTACACCTTC. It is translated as CAARQVYSGGYTF.

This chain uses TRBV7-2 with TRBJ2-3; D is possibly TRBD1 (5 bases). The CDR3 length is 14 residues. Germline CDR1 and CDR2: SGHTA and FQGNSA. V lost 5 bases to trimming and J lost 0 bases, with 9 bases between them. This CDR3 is CASSQDTSTDTQYF. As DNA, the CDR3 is TGTGCCAGCAGCCAGGACACTAGCACAGATACGCAGTATTTT. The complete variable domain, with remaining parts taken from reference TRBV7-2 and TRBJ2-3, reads GAGVSQSPSNKVTEKGKDVELRCDPISGHTALYWYRQSLGQGLEFLIYFQGNSAPDKSGLPSDRFSAERTGGSVSTLTIQRTQQEDSAVYLCASSQDTSTDTQYFGPGTRLTVL.

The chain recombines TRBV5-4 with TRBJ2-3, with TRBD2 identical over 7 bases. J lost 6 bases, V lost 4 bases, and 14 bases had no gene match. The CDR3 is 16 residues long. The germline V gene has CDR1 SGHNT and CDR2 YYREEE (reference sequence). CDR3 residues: CASSPTGGKVGDTQYF. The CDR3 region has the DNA TGTGCCAGCAGCCCAACCGGGGGGAAAGTAGGTGATACGCAGTATTTT. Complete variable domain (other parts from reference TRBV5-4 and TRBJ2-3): ETGVTQSPTHLIKTRGQQVTLRCSSQSGHNTVSWYQQALGQGPQFIFQYYREEENGRGNFPPRFSGLQFPNYSSELNVNALELDDSALYLCASSPTGGKVGDTQYFGPGTRLTVL.

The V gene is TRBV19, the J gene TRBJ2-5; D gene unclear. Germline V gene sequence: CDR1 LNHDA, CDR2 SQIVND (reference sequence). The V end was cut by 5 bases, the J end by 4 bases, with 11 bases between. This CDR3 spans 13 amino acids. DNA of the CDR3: TGTGCCAGTAGTGCACAGCCAGTAGAGACCCAGTACTTC. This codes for CASSAQPVETQYF.

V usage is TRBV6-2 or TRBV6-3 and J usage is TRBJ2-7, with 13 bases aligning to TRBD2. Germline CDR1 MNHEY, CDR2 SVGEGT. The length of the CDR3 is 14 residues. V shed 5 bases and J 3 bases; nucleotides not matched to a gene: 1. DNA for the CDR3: TGTGCCAGCAGTGGACTAGCGGGAGTCTACGAGCAGTACTTC. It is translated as CASSGLAGVYEQYF.

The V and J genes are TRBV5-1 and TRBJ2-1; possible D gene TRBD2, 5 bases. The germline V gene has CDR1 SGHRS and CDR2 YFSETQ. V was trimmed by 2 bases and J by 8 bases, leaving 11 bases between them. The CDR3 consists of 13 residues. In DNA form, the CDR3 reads TGCGCCAGCAGCTTAGCTAGCCTGGATGAGCAGTTCTTC. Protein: CASSLASLDEQFF. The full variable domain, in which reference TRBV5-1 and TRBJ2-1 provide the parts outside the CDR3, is KAGVTQTPRYLIKTRGQQVTLSCSPISGHRSVSWYQQTPGQGLQFLFEYFSETQRNKGNFPGRFSGRQFSNSRSEMNVSTLELGDSALYLCASSLASLDEQFFGPGTRLTVL.

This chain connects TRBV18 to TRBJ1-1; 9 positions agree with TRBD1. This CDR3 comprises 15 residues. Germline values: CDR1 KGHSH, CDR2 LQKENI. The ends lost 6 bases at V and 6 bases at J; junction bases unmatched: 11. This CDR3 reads CASSTRTGGLPEAFF. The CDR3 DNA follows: TGTGCCAGCTCGACTCGAACAGGGGGCTTGCCTGAAGCTTTCTTT.

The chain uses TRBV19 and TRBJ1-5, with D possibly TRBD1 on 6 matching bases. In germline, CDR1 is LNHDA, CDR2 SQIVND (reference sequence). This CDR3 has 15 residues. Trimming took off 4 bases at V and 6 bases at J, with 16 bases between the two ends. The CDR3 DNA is TGTGCCAGTAGTACCCAACAGGGAATGAGTCAGCCCCAGCATTTT. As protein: CASSTQQGMSQPQHF.

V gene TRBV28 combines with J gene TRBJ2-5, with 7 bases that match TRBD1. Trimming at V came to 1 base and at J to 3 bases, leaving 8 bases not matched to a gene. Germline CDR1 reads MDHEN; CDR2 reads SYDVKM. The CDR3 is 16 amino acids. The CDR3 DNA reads TGTGCCAGCAGTTTATCCACTCCGGGACAGAAAGAGACCCAGTACTTC. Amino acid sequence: CASSLSTPGQKETQYF.

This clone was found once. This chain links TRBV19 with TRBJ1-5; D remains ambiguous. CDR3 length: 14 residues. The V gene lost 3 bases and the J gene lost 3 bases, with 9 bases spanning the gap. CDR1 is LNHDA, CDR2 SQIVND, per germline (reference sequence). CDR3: CASSIGQSNQPQHF. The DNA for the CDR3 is TGTGCCAGTAGTATTGGGCAGTCCAATCAGCCCCAGCATTTT.

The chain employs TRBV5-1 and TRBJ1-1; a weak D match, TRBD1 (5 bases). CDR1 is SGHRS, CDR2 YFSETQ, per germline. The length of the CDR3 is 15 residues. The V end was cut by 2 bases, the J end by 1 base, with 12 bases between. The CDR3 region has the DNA TGCGCCAGCAGCTTAAGGCAGGGTGAGAACACTGAAGCTTTCTTT. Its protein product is CASSLRQGENTEAFF.

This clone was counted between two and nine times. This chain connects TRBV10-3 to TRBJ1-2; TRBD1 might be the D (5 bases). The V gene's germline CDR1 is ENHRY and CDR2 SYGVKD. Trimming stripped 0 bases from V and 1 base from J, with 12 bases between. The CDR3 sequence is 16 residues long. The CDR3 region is CAISESSPGHNYGYTF. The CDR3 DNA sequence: TGTGCCATCAGTGAGTCGAGCCCAGGGCATAACTATGGCTACACCTTC.